The next 8 T cell receptor beta chains were all read from a single sample in a study of blood T cell repertoires in COVID-19. Only in-frame clones appear in the TCRdb table, and some are missing; sequencing was by immunoSEQ multiplex PCR. The sample shows approximately 280,000 clones, around 85% of them seen only once. The material sequenced was PBMCs or T cells enriched from blood (not recorded which). These receptor sequences come from a woman in her thirties or forties who had recovered from COVID-19.

The CDR3 region is CASSISAKGHYGYTF. The CDR3 DNA reads TGTGCCAGTAGTATCTCAGCCAAGGGGCACTATGGCTACACCTTC. The chain carries TRBV19 and TRBJ1-2; maybe TRBD1 (5 bases). The CDR3 contains 15 residues. From germline, CDR1 is LNHDA and CDR2 SQIVND (reference sequence). Between the trimmed V and J ends, which lost 3 bases and 3 bases, there was a span of 14 bases.

The chain joins TRBV19 to TRBJ1-5; 9 nucleotides agree with TRBD1. The CDR3 is 15 residues long. Germline V CDR1 and CDR2: LNHDA, SQIVND (reference sequence). J was trimmed by 7 bases and V by 4 bases; bases with no gene match: 8. This CDR3 is CASSTPGQGMQPQHF. The CDR3 region has the DNA TGTGCCAGTAGTACCCCGGGACAGGGCATGCAGCCCCAGCATTTT.

This sequence joins TRBV5-4 and TRBJ2-1; 10 bases are a match to TRBD1. The CDR3 loop spans 16 amino acids. V dropped 4 bases and J dropped 7; count of bases not matched to a gene: 11. The germline gives CDR1 SGHNT, CDR2 YYREEE (reference sequence). CDR3 in amino acids: CASSRTGGFGLNEQFF. The CDR3 DNA follows: TGTGCCAGCAGCAGGACAGGGGGATTTGGTTTGAATGAGCAGTTCTTC.

The chain employs TRBV10-3 and TRBJ2-7; possibly TRBD1 for D (6 bases). The CDR3 has 14 residues. CDR1 is ENHRY and CDR2 is SYGVKD in the germline V gene. The ends were cut back, 0 bases at V and 5 bases at J, with 11 bases in the middle. Here the CDR3 DNA reads TGTGCCATCAGTGAGTCGAACAGGGACGACGAGCAGTACTTC. It encodes CAISESNRDDEQYF.

The chain uses TRBV6-2 or TRBV6-3 and TRBJ1-4, with D possibly being TRBD1 (5 bases). V lost 5 bases to trimming and J lost 7 bases, with 17 bases between them. Germline CDR1 reads MNHEY; CDR2 reads SVGEGT. The CDR3 consists of 15 residues. The CDR3 region has the DNA TGTGCCAGCAGTACCCGGGTACCCGGGGGTGAAAAACTGTTTTTT. Its translation is CASSTRVPGGEKLFF.

This chain connects TRBV7-2 to TRBJ2-1, with 12 bases aligning to TRBD2. J lost 7 bases, V lost 1 base, and 5 bases had no gene match. CDR3 size: 16 residues. From germline, CDR1 is SGHTA and CDR2 FQGNSA. The CDR3 is CASSLGPSGRVNEQFF. For the CDR3, the DNA is TGTGCCAGCAGCTTAGGACCTAGCGGGAGGGTTAATGAGCAGTTCTTC.

The rearrangement links TRBV15 to TRBJ2-5, with D unclear. Per germline, CDR1 LNHNV and CDR2 YYDKDF (reference sequence). The CDR3 runs 15 residues. The ends were cut back, 1 base at V and 1 base at J, with 10 bases in the middle. CDR3 sequence reads: CATSRVGASQETQYF. CDR3 sequence (DNA): TGTGCCACCAGCAGAGTAGGTGCTAGCCAAGAGACCCAGTACTTC.

The chain carries TRBV28 and TRBJ1-1; no clear D. There are 13 residues in the CDR3. Trimming removed 8 bases at V and 4 bases at J, with 14 bases between. Germline V lookup: CDR1 MDHEN, CDR2 SYDVKM. CDR3 in DNA: TGTGCCAGCGATCGGGAGGGCGGCACTGAAGCTTTCTTT. It encodes CASDREGGTEAFF. Filled out from reference TRBV28 and TRBJ1-1, the complete variable domain reads DVKVTQSSRYLVKRTGEKVFLECVQDMDHENMFWYRQDPGLGLRLIYFSYDVKMKEKGDIPEGYSVSREKKERFSLILESASTNQTSMYLCASDREGGTEAFFGQGTRLTVV.